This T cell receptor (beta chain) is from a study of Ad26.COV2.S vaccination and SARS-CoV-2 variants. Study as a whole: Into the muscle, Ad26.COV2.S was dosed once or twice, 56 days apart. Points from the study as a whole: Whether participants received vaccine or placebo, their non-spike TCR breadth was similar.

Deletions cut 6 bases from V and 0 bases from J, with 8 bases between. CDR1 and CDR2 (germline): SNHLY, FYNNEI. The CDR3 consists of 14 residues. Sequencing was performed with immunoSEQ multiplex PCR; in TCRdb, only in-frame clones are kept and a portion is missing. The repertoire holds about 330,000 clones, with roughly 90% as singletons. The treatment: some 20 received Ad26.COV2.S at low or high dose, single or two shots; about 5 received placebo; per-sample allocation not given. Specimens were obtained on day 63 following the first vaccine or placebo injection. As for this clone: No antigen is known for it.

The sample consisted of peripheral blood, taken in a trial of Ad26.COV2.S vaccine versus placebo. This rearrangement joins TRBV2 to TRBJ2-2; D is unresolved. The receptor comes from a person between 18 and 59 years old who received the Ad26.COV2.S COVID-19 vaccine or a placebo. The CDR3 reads CASRRDSNTGELFF. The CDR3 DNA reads TGTGCCAGCAGGAGAGATTCGAACACCGGGGAGCTGTTTTTT.